This T cell receptor beta chain derives from a study of OX40 agonist ivuxolimab in advanced cancers. Notes on the study in general: Also present in some nonresponders was a low level of normalized T-cell clonal expansion. No determination was made of the antigen specificity of the expanded peripheral T cells.

The protocol was immunoSEQ multiplex PCR, while the TCRdb copy is restricted to in-frame clones and leaves out a portion. The sample has around 87,000 clones, around 94% seen once. As for this clone: No antigen is known for it.

Trimming shortened V by 2 bases and J by 0 bases, and 8 bases separated the two germline ends. The CDR3 runs to 14 residues. Germline V gene data show CDR1 as SQVTM and CDR2 as ANQGSEA. The rearrangement links TRBV29-1 to TRBJ2-1; no clear D gene. The specimen comprised CD4+ or CD8+ T cells sorted from blood, sampled in a trial of the OX40 agonist ivuxolimab. The sequence came from an adult with an advanced solid tumor such as melanoma, head and neck, liver or kidney cancer. The DNA for the CDR3 is TGCAGCGTTGAAAGACAAAGCTCCTACAATGAGCAGTTCTTC. Amino acids: CSVERQSSYNEQFF.